Following are 5 T cell receptor beta chains from one sample sequenced in a study of T-cell reconstitution after alpha-beta-depleted transplantation in children. This sample's TCRbeta library carried unique molecular identifier barcodes. TCRdb itself ran the PCR reads through MiXCR, one entry per CDR3 protein. The table lists 500,000 or so distinct CDR3 sequences, less than 35% of them singletons. The sequences come from PBMCs from the stem cell graft donor, collected from the stem cell graft. These receptors came from a human donor who donated a stem cell graft to a child with aplastic anemia.

This clonotype was detected only a few times. V and J are TRBV18 and TRBJ2-1; 10 bases are a match to TRBD1. From germline, CDR1 is KGHSH and CDR2 LQKENI. The CDR3 length is 15 residues. J lost 6 bases, V lost 3 bases, and 5 bases had no gene match. The CDR3 reads CASSPGQGKVNEQFF. CDR3 nucleotide sequence: TGTGCCAGCTCACCGGGACAGGGGAAAGTCAATGAGCAGTTCTTC.

This rearrangement joins TRBV5-1 to TRBJ1-6, with 9 nucleotides matching TRBD1. The length of the CDR3 is 14 residues. Germline lookup yields CDR1 SGHRS and CDR2 YFSETQ. Losses at the gene ends were 2 bases for V and 9 bases for J; bases not matched to a gene: 3. The CDR3 nucleotides read TGCGCCAGCAGCTTAACAGGGGGCGGTTCACCCCTCCACTTT. Translation: CASSLTGGGSPLHF.

This rearrangement joins TRBV7-2 to TRBJ1-1, with 7 bases identical to TRBD1. The V gene end was trimmed by 5 bases and the J gene end by 5 bases; junction bases not matched to a gene: 8. The germline V gene encodes CDR1 SGHTA and CDR2 FQGNSA. The CDR3 consists of 14 residues. CDR3 sequence reads: CASSPWDSGTEAFF. DNA of the CDR3: TGTGCCAGCAGCCCTTGGGACAGTGGGACTGAAGCTTTCTTT. The full variable domain, completed using reference TRBV7-2 and TRBJ1-1, is GAGVSQSPSNKVTEKGKDVELRCDPISGHTALYWYRQSLGQGLEFLIYFQGNSAPDKSGLPSDRFSAERTGGSVSTLTIQRTQQEDSAVYLCASSPWDSGTEAFFGQGTRLTVV.

This clonotype was picked up a small number of times. This chain uses TRBV24-1 with TRBJ2-2; D gene unclear. Germline V gene lookup returns CDR1 KGHDR and CDR2 SFDVKD. This CDR3 is built from 15 residues. V was trimmed by 4 bases and J by 4 bases, leaving 12 bases between them. The CDR3 loop reads CATSDPPPGTGELFF. The CDR3 DNA reads as TGTGCCACCAGTGACCCACCTCCAGGCACCGGGGAGCTGTTTTTT.

A word on this clonotype: This sequence may be a read error, since a much larger clone differs from it by one base. The chain combines TRBV27 with TRBJ2-3, with a tentative D call TRBD2 (5 bases). This CDR3 contains 14 residues. CDR1 is MNHEY, CDR2 SMNVEV, per germline (reference sequence). The V end was cut by 2 bases, the J end by 1 base, with 7 bases between. CDR3: CASSLQAGTDTQYF. CDR3 sequence (DNA): TGTGCCAGCAGTTTACAAGCGGGCACAGATACGCAGTATTTT.